What follows are 29 T cell receptor beta chains derived from one specimen sequenced in a study of blood T cell repertoires in COVID-19. Clones were sequenced by immunoSEQ multiplex PCR, and TCRdb holds only the in-frame ones, with some missing. The sample lists about 270,000 clones, about nine tenths occurring once. Sequences were obtained from peripheral blood. The source is a man in his forties with active or convalescent COVID-19.

The chain is built from TRBV2 and TRBJ2-1, with TRBD1 matching 7 bases. This CDR3 has 14 amino acids. The ends lost 8 bases at V and 0 bases at J; junction bases unmatched: 4. Looked up from germline, CDR1 is SNHLY and CDR2 is FYNNEI. CDR3 loop: CASLRDSSYNEQFF. The DNA of the CDR3 is TGTGCCAGCTTACGGGACAGCTCCTACAATGAGCAGTTCTTC.

The chain recombines TRBV9 with TRBJ2-5, with 13 bases fitting TRBD2. Germline V gene sequence: CDR1 SGDLS, CDR2 YYNGEE. The V segment lost 3 bases and the J segment 5 bases; nucleotides outside the gene matches: 4. This CDR3 contains 15 residues. The CDR3 coding sequence is TGTGCCAGCAGCGAGACTAGCGGGAGGATCGAGACCCAGTACTTC. It is translated as CASSETSGRIETQYF.

The gene calls are TRBV21-1 and TRBJ2-1; the table gives TRBD2 as D, unverified against the DNA. TRBV21-1 is deemed a pseudogene. CDR3 length equals 15 residues. In DNA form, the CDR3 reads TGTGCCAGCAGCGAGGGACTGCGGGGGGGCAATGAGCAGTTCTTC. This encodes CASSEGLRGGNEQFF.

This chain joins TRBV6-4 and TRBJ2-1; 15 nucleotides line up with TRBD2. The CDR3 has 15 residues. Germline CDR1 reads MRHNA; CDR2 reads SNTAGT. V dropped 3 bases and J dropped 7; count of bases not matched to a gene: 1. The CDR3 coding sequence is TGTGCCAGCAGTGAAGGACTAGCGGGGGGGAATGAGCAGTTCTTC. Its translation: CASSEGLAGGNEQFF.

This clone was observed once. The V gene is TRBV4-1, the J gene TRBJ1-5, with TRBD1 matching over 7 bases. Germline loops: CDR1 MGHRA, CDR2 YSYEKL. J gave up 0 bases and V 0 bases, and 2 bases lay outside the gene matches. The CDR3 consists of 16 residues. CDR3 coding DNA: TGCGCCAGCAGCCAAGAATCAGGGGGTAGCAATCAGCCCCAGCATTTT. Translation gives CASSQESGGSNQPQHF.

V gene TRBV7-2 combines with J gene TRBJ1-2, with no clear D. In germline, CDR1 is SGHTA, CDR2 FQGNSA. CDR3 size: 15 residues. Deletions cut 2 bases from V and 4 bases from J, with 14 bases between. CDR3 amino acids: CASSLKFQEGYGYTF. CDR3 DNA sequence: TGTGCCAGCAGCTTAAAGTTCCAGGAGGGCTATGGCTACACCTTC.

The rearrangement uses TRBV7-9 and TRBJ2-3; weak D call: TRBD1 (5 bases). V was cut by 5 bases and J by 2 bases, with 11 bases left in between. The germline V gene has CDR1 SEHNR and CDR2 FQNEAQ (reference sequence). CDR3 length: 14 amino acids. CDR3 in DNA: TGTGCCAGCAGCAGAACAGGATCCACAGATACGCAGTATTTT. It yields the protein CASSRTGSTDTQYF.

This chain links TRBV25-1 with TRBJ2-7; 11 positions agree with TRBD1. CDR1 and CDR2 from the germline V gene are MGHDK and SYGVNS. With V trimmed by 4 bases and J by 6 bases, 14 bases remained unmatched. The CDR3 is 17 amino acids. CDR3 nucleotide sequence: TGTGCCAGCAGTGCCCCCAGTCCGGGACAGGGGGGACGCGAGCAGTACTTC. It specifies CASSAPSPGQGGREQYF.

The rearrangement uses TRBV18 and TRBJ2-5, with 8 positions matching TRBD2. Germline CDR1 KGHSH, CDR2 LQKENI. This CDR3 spans 15 amino acids. Trimming at V came to 3 bases and at J to 4 bases, leaving 7 bases not matched to a gene. DNA of the CDR3: TGTGCCAGCTCACCTCGTAGCGGGGAGGGAGAGACCCAGTACTTC. It encodes CASSPRSGEGETQYF.

This rearrangement joins TRBV28 to TRBJ2-7; possibly TRBD1 for D (5 bases). The V end was cut by 8 bases, the J end by 3 bases, with 17 bases between. This CDR3 comprises 14 residues. Germline V lookup: CDR1 MDHEN, CDR2 SYDVKM. For the CDR3, the DNA is TGTGCCAGCTCCTCTTGGGGCGGCCTCTACGAGCAGTACTTC. It translates to CASSSWGGLYEQYF.

For this clone: The germline gene is not matched at one end of the junction; a read error may be the cause. The chain employs TRBV7-7 and TRBJ2-1; 12 bases agree with TRBD2. Per germline, CDR1 SSHAT and CDR2 FNYEAQ (reference sequence). This CDR3 has 15 amino acids. The CDR3 is CASSFGLAGGNEQFF. The CDR3 DNA follows: TGTGCTAGCAGCTTTGGGCTAGCGGGAGGGAATGAGCAGTTCTTC.

This clone was observed a few times. The chain joins TRBV5-6 to TRBJ2-7, with 8 bases matching TRBD1. Looked up from germline, CDR1 is SGHDT and CDR2 is YYEEEE. Trimming took 5 bases from V and 6 from J; bases not matched to a gene: 7. The CDR3 totals 13 residues. CDR3 DNA sequence: TGTGCCAGCAGTTCAGACAGGGGCCCCGAGCAGTACTTC. Translation: CASSSDRGPEQYF.

This sequence joins TRBV4-1 and TRBJ2-4, with 7 bases aligning to TRBD1. The CDR3 is made up of 14 amino acids. Looked up from germline, CDR1 is MGHRA and CDR2 is YSYEKL. Trimming cost V 4 bases and J 6 bases; bases outside gene matches: 6. The CDR3 region has the DNA TGCGCCAGCAGCCGATTGACAGGGACAAACATTCAGTACTTC. Translated: CASSRLTGTNIQYF.

The chain combines TRBV25-1 with TRBJ1-6; TRBD1 might be the D (6 bases). The germline V gene encodes CDR1 MGHDK and CDR2 SYGVNS. Between the trimmed V and J ends, which lost 2 bases and 11 bases, there was a span of 10 bases. The CDR3 length is 13 residues. The CDR3: CASSEAGVTPLHF. Written as DNA, the CDR3 is TGTGCCAGCAGTGAAGCAGGGGTTACACCCCTCCACTTT.

The genes are TRBV7-9 and TRBJ2-7; no firm D call. CDR1 is SEHNR, CDR2 FQNEAQ, per germline (reference sequence). With 5 bases removed from V and 2 bases from J, the gap between germline ends came to 16 bases. The length of the CDR3 is 15 residues. The CDR3 DNA reads as TGTGCCAGCAGCCTCCCCGCCGGTGATACCTACGAGCAGTACTTC. This gives the protein CASSLPAGDTYEQYF.

The rearrangement joins TRBV6-5 to TRBJ2-5; 10 bases line up with TRBD1. The ends lost 4 bases at V and 1 base at J; junction bases unmatched: 6. The CDR3 has 16 residues. CDR1 and CDR2 from the germline V gene are MNHEY and SVGAGI. In nucleotides, the CDR3 is TGTGCCAGCAGTTCCACCGGGACAGGGGCCCAAGAGACCCAGTACTTC. Residues: CASSSTGTGAQETQYF.

This sequence joins TRBV7-9 and TRBJ2-1, with 10 bases matching TRBD2. Germline assignment: CDR1 SEHNR and CDR2 FQNEAQ (reference sequence). This CDR3 region has 17 residues. The trim removed 5 bases at V and 0 bases at J, leaving 7 bases unmatched. CDR3 sequence: CASSPFSGGPSYNEQFF. The CDR3 DNA follows: TGTGCCAGCAGCCCATTTAGCGGGGGGCCCTCCTACAATGAGCAGTTCTTC.

The rearrangement joins TRBV29-1 to TRBJ1-1, with D possibly matching TRBD1 (6 bases). V gave up 1 base and J gave up 1 base, with 19 bases separating them. The V gene's germline CDR1 is SQVTM and CDR2 ANQGSEA. This CDR3 has 17 amino acids. The chain's CDR3 is CSVEGGVGVRGNTEAFF. In DNA form, the CDR3 reads TGCAGCGTTGAAGGAGGTGTTGGGGTCAGGGGGAACACTGAAGCTTTCTTT.

The chain is built from TRBV10-2 and TRBJ2-7; weak D call: TRBD1 (5 bases). Germline CDR1 is WSHSY and CDR2 is SAAADI. Trimming cost V 7 bases and J 7 bases, with 17 bases left between them. The CDR3 consists of 13 residues. The CDR3 region is CASMTVDVEEQYF. The CDR3 DNA reads as TGCGCCAGCATGACAGTAGATGTTGAGGAGCAGTACTTC.

This chain joins TRBV10-1 and TRBJ2-3; the match to TRBD1 covers 10 bases. The germline gives CDR1 WNHNN, CDR2 SYGVQD (reference sequence). The CDR3 has 13 amino acids. The junction had 3 bases not matched to a gene; V was cut back by 8 bases and J by 4 bases. Here the CDR3 reads CASGDRGSDTQYF. CDR3 DNA: TGCGCCAGCGGGGACAGGGGATCAGATACGCAGTATTTT.

The V gene is TRBV9, the J gene TRBJ2-3; tentative D call: TRBD2 (6 bases). The CDR3 runs to 16 residues. V was trimmed by 1 base and J by 3 bases, leaving 15 bases between them. Germline V gives CDR1 SGDLS, CDR2 YYNGEE. CDR3 amino acids: CASSVRDAGRTDTQYF. CDR3 nucleotide sequence: TGTGCCAGCAGCGTAAGGGATGCAGGGAGGACAGATACGCAGTATTTT.

In its sample, this clone was seen a few times. J is TRBJ1-2 and V is TRBV5-5; tentative D call: TRBD1 (6 bases). V was clipped by 4 bases and J by 8 bases, with 15 bases between them. The CDR3 is made up of 13 amino acids. CDR1 is SGHKS, CDR2 YYEKEE, per germline (reference sequence). In nucleotides, the CDR3 is TGTGCCAGCAGCCCCAGGGGTTACTTCGGCTACACCTTC. It yields the protein CASSPRGYFGYTF.

This chain connects TRBV19 to TRBJ1-6; 8 nucleotides align to TRBD1. CDR1 LNHDA and CDR2 SQIVND come from the germline V gene (reference sequence). This CDR3 region has 17 residues. The ends lost 3 bases at V and 0 bases at J; junction bases unmatched: 4. DNA of the CDR3: TGTGCCAGTAGTATCAGGGGGCAGAGCTCCTATAATTCACCCCTCCACTTT. Protein sequence: CASSIRGQSSYNSPLHF. The full variable domain, completed using reference TRBV19 and TRBJ1-6, is DGGITQSPKYLFRKEGQNVTLSCEQNLNHDAMYWYRQDPGQGLRLIYYSQIVNDFQKGDIAEGYSVSREKKESFPLTVTSAQKNPTAFYLCASSIRGQSSYNSPLHFGNGTRLTVT.

In this sample, this clone turned up once. J is TRBJ2-7 and V is TRBV5-4, with 7 nucleotides matching TRBD1. The ends lost 1 base at V and 2 bases at J; junction bases unmatched: 15. From germline, CDR1 is SGHNT and CDR2 YYREEE (reference sequence). The CDR3 loop spans 18 amino acids. The CDR3 DNA sequence: TGTGCCAGCAGCTTGAGGAGGATGCACCGGGACAGCCCCTACGAGCAGTACTTC. Its protein product is CASSLRRMHRDSPYEQYF.

This rearrangement joins TRBV30 to TRBJ2-7; the D gene is possibly TRBD2 (5 bases). V lost 2 bases and J 4 bases, leaving 6 bases between the germline ends. The CDR3 consists of 11 residues. In germline, CDR1 is GTSNPN, CDR2 SVGIG (reference sequence). CDR3 in DNA: TGTGCCTGGAGTCGGGAATACGAGCAGTACTTC. Amino acids: CAWSREYEQYF.

The rearrangement uses TRBV28 and TRBJ2-6; maybe TRBD2 (6 bases). CDR1 and CDR2 from the germline V gene are MDHEN and SYDVKM. Trimming took off 5 bases at V and 0 bases at J, with 14 bases between the two ends. The CDR3 spans 17 residues. CDR3 DNA: TGTGCCAGCAGTCCAGGTGGGGGAGGCTCTGGGGCCAACGTCCTGACTTTC. This codes for CASSPGGGGSGANVLTF.

The chain couples TRBV27 to TRBJ2-3; the D gene is possibly TRBD2 (7 bases). Trimming shortened V by 5 bases and J by 2 bases, and 11 bases separated the two germline ends. CDR3 length: 14 amino acids. Germline CDR1 is MNHEY and CDR2 is SMNVEV (reference sequence). The CDR3 region has the DNA TGTGCCAGCAGTCTAGGGGGGGTCACAGATACGCAGTATTTT. Translating gives CASSLGGVTDTQYF.

The chain recombines TRBV9 with TRBJ1-6; possibly TRBD1 for D (5 bases). The germline V gene has CDR1 SGDLS and CDR2 YYNGEE. CDR3 length equals 15 residues. Deletions cut 0 bases from V and 9 bases from J, with 13 bases between. The CDR3: CASSVGGSVGSPLHF. The CDR3 coding sequence is TGTGCCAGCAGCGTAGGGGGCAGCGTCGGTTCACCCCTCCACTTT.

This sequence joins TRBV5-1 and TRBJ1-2; D perhaps matches TRBD1 (5 bases). Germline V gene lookup returns CDR1 SGHRS and CDR2 YFSETQ. Between the trimmed V and J ends, which lost 5 bases and 8 bases, there was a span of 10 bases. This CDR3 spans 11 amino acids. CDR3 in amino acids: CASSPGSGYTF. The CDR3 DNA reads as TGCGCCAGCAGTCCAGGGTCCGGCTACACCTTC.